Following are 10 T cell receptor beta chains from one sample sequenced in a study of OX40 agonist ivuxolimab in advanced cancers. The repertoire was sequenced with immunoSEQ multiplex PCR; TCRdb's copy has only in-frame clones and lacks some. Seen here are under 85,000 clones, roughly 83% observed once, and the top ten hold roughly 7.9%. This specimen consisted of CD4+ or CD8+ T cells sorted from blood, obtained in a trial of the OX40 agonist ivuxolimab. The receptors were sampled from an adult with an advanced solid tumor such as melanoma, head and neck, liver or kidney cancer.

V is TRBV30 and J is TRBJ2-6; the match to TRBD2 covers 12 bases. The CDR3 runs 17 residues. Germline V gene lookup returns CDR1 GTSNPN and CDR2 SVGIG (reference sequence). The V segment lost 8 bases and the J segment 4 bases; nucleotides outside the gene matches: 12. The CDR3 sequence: CAQKKGTSGPGANVLTF. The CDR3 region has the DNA TGTGCCCAAAAGAAGGGGACTAGCGGGCCCGGGGCCAACGTCCTGACTTTC.

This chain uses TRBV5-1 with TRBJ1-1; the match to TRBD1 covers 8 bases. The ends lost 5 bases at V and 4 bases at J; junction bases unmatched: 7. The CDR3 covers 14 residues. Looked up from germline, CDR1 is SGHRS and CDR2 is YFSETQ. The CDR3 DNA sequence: TGCGCCAGCAGGGAGACAGGGGCGCGCACTGAAGCTTTCTTT. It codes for CASRETGARTEAFF.

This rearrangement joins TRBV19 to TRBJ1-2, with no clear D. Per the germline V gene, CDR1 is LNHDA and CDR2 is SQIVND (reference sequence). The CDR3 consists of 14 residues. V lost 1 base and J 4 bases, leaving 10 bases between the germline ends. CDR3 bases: TGTGCCAGTAGTATAGCTGGGAATGGCTATGGCTACACCTTC. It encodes CASSIAGNGYGYTF.

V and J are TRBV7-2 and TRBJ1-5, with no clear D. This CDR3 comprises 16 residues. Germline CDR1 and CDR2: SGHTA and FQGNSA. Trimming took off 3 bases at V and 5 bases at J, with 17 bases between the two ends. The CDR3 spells CASSLRAPTGYQPQHF. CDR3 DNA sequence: TGTGCCAGCAGCTTGCGGGCTCCCACCGGGTATCAGCCCCAGCATTTT.

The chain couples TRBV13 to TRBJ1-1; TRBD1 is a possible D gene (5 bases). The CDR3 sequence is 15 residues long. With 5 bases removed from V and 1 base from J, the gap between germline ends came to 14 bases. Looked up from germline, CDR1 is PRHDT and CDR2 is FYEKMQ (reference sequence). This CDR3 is CASSRMDIPNTEAFF. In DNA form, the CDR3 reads TGTGCCAGCAGCCGAATGGACATCCCGAACACTGAAGCTTTCTTT.

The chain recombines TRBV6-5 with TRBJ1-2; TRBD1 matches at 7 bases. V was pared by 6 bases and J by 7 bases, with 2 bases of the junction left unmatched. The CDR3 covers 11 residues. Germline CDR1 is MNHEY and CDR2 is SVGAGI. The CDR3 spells CASSRGIGYTF. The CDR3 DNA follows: TGTGCCAGCAGCAGGGGGATTGGCTACACCTTC.

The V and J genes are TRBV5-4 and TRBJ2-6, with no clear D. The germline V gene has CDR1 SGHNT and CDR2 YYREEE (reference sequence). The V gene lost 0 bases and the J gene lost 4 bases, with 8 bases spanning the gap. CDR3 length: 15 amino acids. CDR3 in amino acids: CASSLEVAGANVLTF. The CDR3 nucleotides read TGTGCCAGCAGCTTGGAGGTCGCCGGGGCCAACGTCCTGACTTTC.

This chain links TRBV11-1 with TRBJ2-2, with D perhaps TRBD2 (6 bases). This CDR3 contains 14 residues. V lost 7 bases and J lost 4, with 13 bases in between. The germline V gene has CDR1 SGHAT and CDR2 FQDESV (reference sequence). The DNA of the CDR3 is TGTGCCAGCACTCTGGAGGGTTTCACCGGGGAGCTGTTTTTT. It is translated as CASTLEGFTGELFF.

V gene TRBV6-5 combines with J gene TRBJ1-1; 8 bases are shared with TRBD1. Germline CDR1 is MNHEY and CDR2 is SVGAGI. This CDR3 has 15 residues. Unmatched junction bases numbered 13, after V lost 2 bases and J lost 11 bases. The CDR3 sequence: CASSYDAGGSRWAFF. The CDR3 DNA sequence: TGTGCCAGCAGTTACGATGCAGGGGGCTCGCGTTGGGCTTTCTTT.

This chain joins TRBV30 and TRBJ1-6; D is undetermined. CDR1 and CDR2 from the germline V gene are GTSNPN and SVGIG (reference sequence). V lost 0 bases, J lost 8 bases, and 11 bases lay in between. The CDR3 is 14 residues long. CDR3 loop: CAWSVNQGHSPLHF. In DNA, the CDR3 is TGTGCCTGGAGTGTAAACCAAGGCCATTCACCCCTCCACTTT.